This TCR beta chain stems from a study of blood T cells in healthy people across ages. Study-level results: Expanded clonotype changes were possibly confounded by unknown donor CMV status. Since the PBMCs were unsorted, naive and antigen-experienced cells could not be conclusively compared. It was held that the diversity estimates obtained from one million T cells were underestimates.

This CDR3 is built from 14 residues. The V end lost 8 bases, the J end lost 0 bases, and 8 bases lay between the germline ends. Per germline, CDR1 SNHLY and CDR2 FYNNEI. Combining a sample-barcoded 5' primer with a J-beta primer mix, a second PCR ran for roughly 7 to 12 cycles. TCRdb processed the 5' RACE reads anew with MiXCR; each CDR3 protein has one entry. The sample has around 2 million distinct CDR3 sequences; about two fifths are singletons. Concerning this clonotype itself: The antigen is not known.

Sample: blood. The rearrangement links TRBV2 to TRBJ2-6; D gene uncertain. The receptor's source is a human donor in good health. CDR3 sequence reads: CASRTISGANVLTF. CDR3 sequence (DNA): TGTGCCAGCCGGACGATCTCTGGGGCCAACGTCCTGACTTTC.